Below are 21 T cell receptor beta chains sequenced from a single sample in a study of OX40 agonist ivuxolimab in advanced cancers. The method was immunoSEQ multiplex PCR; TCRdb's version includes in-frame clones alone and lacks a portion of them. The data show more than 95,000 clones, over 85% seen once. The input for sequencing was CD4+ or CD8+ T cells sorted from blood, taken in a trial of the OX40 agonist ivuxolimab. The origin of the receptors is an adult with an advanced solid tumor such as melanoma, head and neck, liver or kidney cancer.

J is TRBJ2-7 and V is TRBV5-1, with unresolved D. V was cut by 2 bases and J by 2 bases, with 11 bases left in between. The CDR3 sequence is 14 residues long. Germline V gene sequence: CDR1 SGHRS, CDR2 YFSETQ. CDR3 in DNA: TGCGCCAGCAGCTTCTCCAGACCAACCTACGAGCAGTACTTC. Amino acid sequence: CASSFSRPTYEQYF. The full variable domain, with the rest looked up from reference TRBV5-1 and TRBJ2-7, is KAGVTQTPRYLIKTRGQQVTLSCSPISGHRSVSWYQQTPGQGLQFLFEYFSETQRNKGNFPGRFSGRQFSNSRSEMNVSTLELGDSALYLCASSFSRPTYEQYFGPGTRLTVT.

The rearrangement joins TRBV4-3 to TRBJ1-5; 9 bases line up with TRBD1. The CDR3 is 15 amino acids. Germline CDR1 and CDR2: LGHNA and YSLEER. Unmatched junction bases numbered 5, after V lost 1 base and J lost 7 bases. The CDR3 nucleotides are TGCGCCAGCAGCCAAGGGACAGGGGCAGGGCAGCCCCAGCATTTT. Amino acid sequence: CASSQGTGAGQPQHF.

The rearrangement uses TRBV6-6 and TRBJ1-5; TRBD1 agrees at 8 bases. The CDR3 has 15 amino acids. With V trimmed by 6 bases and J by 0 bases, 4 bases remained unmatched. Germline loops: CDR1 MNHNY, CDR2 SVGAGI (reference sequence). CDR3 residues: CASRDRVGSNQPQHF. The CDR3 DNA reads as TGTGCCAGCAGGGACAGGGTCGGTAGCAATCAGCCCCAGCATTTT.

This chain connects TRBV28 to TRBJ1-2, with 10 bases matching TRBD1. Germline CDR1 and CDR2: MDHEN and SYDVKM. The CDR3 contains 14 residues. J gave up 5 bases and V 7 bases, and 7 bases lay outside the gene matches. CDR3 in amino acids: CASKTGGAHYGYTF. CDR3 nucleotides: TGTGCCAGCAAGACAGGGGGCGCTCATTATGGCTACACCTTC.

The chain couples TRBV7-9 to TRBJ1-5; tentative D call: TRBD1 (6 bases). The germline CDR1 and CDR2 sequences are SEHNR and FQNEAQ (reference sequence). V lost 3 bases to trimming and J lost 7 bases, with 10 bases between them. CDR3 size: 13 residues. The CDR3 protein is CASSFTGSQPQHF. The CDR3 nucleotides are TGTGCCAGCAGCTTTACAGGGTCCCAGCCCCAGCATTTT.

V and J are TRBV10-3 and TRBJ2-3; 14 bases are shared with TRBD2. The germline V gene has CDR1 ENHRY and CDR2 SYGVKD. Unmatched junction bases numbered 4, after V lost 4 bases and J lost 7 bases. This CDR3 has 15 amino acids. The CDR3 spells CAISGTSGGLNTQYF. The CDR3 DNA sequence: TGTGCCATCAGTGGGACTAGCGGGGGGTTAAATACGCAGTATTTT.

The J gene is TRBJ2-2, the V gene TRBV2, with D perhaps TRBD1 (7 bases). The CDR3 is 13 amino acids. Germline CDR1 SNHLY, CDR2 FYNNEI. V lost 10 bases, J lost 5 bases, and 14 bases lay in between. In DNA form, the CDR3 reads TGTGCCACATCCAGGGGGGTTACCGGGGAGCTGTTTTTT. Translation: CATSRGVTGELFF.

The chain has TRBV18 and TRBJ2-3; D is uncertain. This CDR3 has 15 residues. CDR1 is KGHSH, CDR2 LQKENI, per germline. V was clipped by 0 bases and J by 0 bases, with 7 bases between them. CDR3 nucleotide sequence: TGTGCCAGCTCACCACCCAGCAGGAGCACAGATACGCAGTATTTT. Its protein is CASSPPSRSTDTQYF.

This chain joins TRBV20-1 and TRBJ1-4; D unclear. This CDR3 has 11 amino acids. Between the trimmed V and J ends, which lost 0 bases and 7 bases, there was a span of 3 bases. Germline CDR1 is DFQATT and CDR2 is SNEGSKA (reference sequence). The CDR3 DNA reads TGCAGTGCTAGAGAGTTTGAAAAACTGTTTTTT. Translation: CSAREFEKLFF.

The V gene is TRBV6-6, the J gene TRBJ1-3; D remains ambiguous. The CDR3 contains 14 residues. Trimming removed 7 bases from V and 0 bases from J, with 10 bases in between. Germline lookup yields CDR1 MNHNY and CDR2 SVGAGI (reference sequence). This CDR3 reads CASNTGNSGNTIYF. The CDR3 bases are TGTGCCAGCAACACGGGGAACTCTGGAAACACCATATATTTT.

The chain couples TRBV9 to TRBJ1-3; D is perhaps TRBD1 (5 bases). The V and J ends lost 0 bases and 0 bases respectively, with 13 bases between them. This CDR3 is built from 17 residues. Germline-derived CDR1 and CDR2 are SGDLS and YYNGEE. DNA of the CDR3: TGTGCCAGCAGCGTAGATGGGGACCGCTACTCTGGAAACACCATATATTTT. Translated, it gives CASSVDGDRYSGNTIYF.

This clone occurred a few times. The chain links TRBV9 to TRBJ1-2; tentative D call: TRBD1 (6 bases). The germline V gene encodes CDR1 SGDLS and CDR2 YYNGEE. Between the trimmed V and J ends, which lost 3 bases and 8 bases, there was a span of 23 bases. There are 16 residues in the CDR3. The CDR3 spells CASSASPPGAGGGYTF. The CDR3 nucleotides read TGTGCCAGCAGCGCCTCCCCTCCAGGGGCGGGTGGCGGCTACACCTTC. The whole variable domain, filled in from reference TRBV9 and TRBJ1-2, reads DSGVTQTPKHLITATGQRVTLRCSPRSGDLSVYWYQQSLDQGLQFLIQYYNGEERAKGNILERFSAQQFPDLHSELNLSSLELGDSALYFCASSASPPGAGGGYTFGSGTRLTVV.

This chain links TRBV2 with TRBJ2-3; D possibly corresponds to TRBD2 (5 bases). The CDR3 totals 14 residues. Between the trimmed V and J ends, which lost 7 bases and 0 bases, there was a span of 11 bases. The V gene's germline CDR1 is SNHLY and CDR2 FYNNEI. The CDR3 DNA follows: TGTGCCAGCACTAGAAGGACTAGCACAGATACGCAGTATTTT. Translated: CASTRRTSTDTQYF.

The chain is built from TRBV27 and TRBJ1-2; unclear D gene. CDR3 size: 14 residues. V lost 6 bases and J 4 bases, leaving 15 bases between the germline ends. CDR1 is MNHEY and CDR2 is SMNVEV in the germline V gene (reference sequence). The CDR3 DNA is TGTGCCAGCAGCCTTACGGACCGTTCCTATGGCTACACCTTC. Its protein is CASSLTDRSYGYTF.

The rearrangement uses TRBV10-3 and TRBJ2-1; TRBD1 agrees at 9 bases. There are 14 residues in the CDR3. After removal of 7 bases from V and 4 bases from J, the junction contained 5 bases not matched to a gene. Per the germline V gene, CDR1 is ENHRY and CDR2 is SYGVKD. The CDR3 sequence: CAITGTGLYNEQFF. Here the CDR3 DNA reads TGTGCCATCACCGGGACAGGGCTTTACAATGAGCAGTTCTTC.

This clone was detected only once. The genes are TRBV5-4 and TRBJ2-1; possible D gene TRBD1, 6 bases. CDR3 length: 19 residues. Trimming cost V 6 bases and J 0 bases, with 25 bases left between them. Germline V lookup: CDR1 SGHNT, CDR2 YYREEE (reference sequence). For the CDR3, the DNA is TGTGCCAGCAATCCACAGGGTTTCAGCGGTCTAGGCTCCTACAATGAGCAGTTCTTC. Amino acid sequence: CASNPQGFSGLGSYNEQFF.

The genes are TRBV14 and TRBJ2-3; 7 bases map to TRBD1. The CDR3 is 16 residues long. Germline CDR1 reads SGHDN; CDR2 reads FVKESK. V dropped 4 bases and J dropped 1; count of bases not matched to a gene: 8. CDR3 nucleotide sequence: TGTGCCAGCAGCCCCCTATTAGGGGGCGGCACAGATACGCAGTATTTT. Translated, it gives CASSPLLGGGTDTQYF.

This rearrangement joins TRBV5-4 to TRBJ2-5, with 9 positions matching TRBD2. V gave up 0 bases and J gave up 1 base; unmatched junction bases: 4. CDR3 size: 16 residues. The V gene's germline CDR1 is SGHNT and CDR2 YYREEE (reference sequence). The DNA for the CDR3 is TGTGCCAGCAGCTTGGATCTAGCGGGGATCCAAGAGACCCAGTACTTC. Encoded protein: CASSLDLAGIQETQYF.

V usage is TRBV7-2 and J usage is TRBJ2-3; D is possibly TRBD1 (5 bases). The germline V gene has CDR1 SGHTA and CDR2 FQGNSA. CDR3 length equals 14 residues. V dropped 5 bases and J dropped 2 bases, with 11 bases sitting between them. CDR3 bases: TGTGCCAGCAGCCTGCTGGGGCTCACAGATACGCAGTATTTT. It yields the protein CASSLLGLTDTQYF.

The chain joins TRBV29-1 to TRBJ2-6; D is perhaps TRBD1 or TRBD2 (7 bases each). The CDR3 has 16 amino acids. Germline CDR1 is SQVTM and CDR2 is ANQGSEA. Trimming pared 6 bases from V and 0 bases from J, leaving 15 bases between. This CDR3 is CSVGQGGTSGANVLTF. DNA of the CDR3: TGCAGCGTGGGTCAGGGGGGGACCTCTGGGGCCAACGTCCTGACTTTC.

The chain links TRBV7-2 to TRBJ2-1, with 13 positions matching TRBD2. Trimming took 0 bases from V and 11 from J; bases not matched to a gene: 4. The CDR3 has 15 amino acids. The V gene's germline CDR1 is SGHTA and CDR2 FQGNSA. The CDR3 DNA reads as TGTGCCAGCAGCTTAGCACTAGCGGGGGGGTCTCAGCAGTTCTTC. It translates to CASSLALAGGSQQFF.